The source of this T cell receptor beta chain is a study of early T cells in non-severe SARS-CoV-2 infection. Looking at the study overall: Sequencing used unsorted whole-blood bulk RNA, so chains lack pairing.

As part of library construction, unique molecular identifiers were attached to individual cDNA molecules. Via MiXCR, TCRdb re-called the 5' RACE reads, giving one row per CDR3 protein. The table lists about 23,000 distinct CDR3 sequences, roughly 4.7% of them singletons, with approximately 7.8% in the top ten. The study's findings and limits: Anti-spike CD8 specificities were favored by VDJdb matching, whose results missed private and CD4 specificities.

CDR3 length: 14 amino acids. Between the trimmed V and J ends, which lost 2 bases and 4 bases, there was a span of 12 bases. The germline CDR1 and CDR2 sequences are ENHRY and SYGVKD. In this sample, this clonotype turned up many times. Antigen: not known. The V call is TRBV10-3, the J call TRBJ2-7; a possible D gene is TRBD2 (6 bases). The sample consisted of whole blood. The clonotype was recovered from an adult who was a healthcare worker with PCR-confirmed SARS-CoV-2 infection or an uninfected control (not recorded which). The CDR3 coding sequence is TGTGCCATCAGTGAGGGGGGGTGGTCATACGAGCAGTACTTC. Protein: CAISEGGWSYEQYF.